One and the same sample provided the 13 T cell receptor beta chains below, sequenced in a study of blood T cell repertoires in COVID-19. Generated by immunoSEQ multiplex PCR, the TCRdb table keeps only in-frame clones and is missing some. The data contain around 190,000 clones, approximately 91% of them singletons. The sequenced sample was peripheral blood. The receptor set was obtained from a man in his forties or fifties with COVID-19, enrolled during active disease.

The gene calls are TRBV11-2 and TRBJ2-5, with D perhaps TRBD1 (5 bases). The germline gives CDR1 SGHAT, CDR2 FQNNGV. Deletions cut 1 base from V and 5 bases from J, with 11 bases between. CDR3 size: 14 residues. CDR3 sequence reads: CASSLAIAGETQYF. The CDR3 DNA is TGTGCCAGCAGCTTAGCTATCGCAGGGGAGACCCAGTACTTC. Drawing the rest from reference TRBV11-2 and TRBJ2-5, the complete variable domain is EAGVAQSPRYKIIEKRQSVAFWCNPISGHATLYWYQQILGQGPKLLIQFQNNGVVDDSQLPKDRFSAERLKGVDSTLKIQPAKLEDSAVYLCASSLAIAGETQYFGPGTRLLVL.

The chain joins TRBV27 to TRBJ1-2, with D possibly matching TRBD1 (5 bases). The CDR3 has 14 residues. Germline values: CDR1 MNHEY, CDR2 SMNVEV (reference sequence). V was clipped by 6 bases and J by 3 bases, with 14 bases between them. CDR3 sequence: CASSPQGQDYGYTF. The CDR3 DNA is TGTGCCAGCAGCCCCCAGGGCCAGGACTATGGCTACACCTTC.

The count of this clone is one. The V gene is TRBV29-1, the J gene TRBJ1-2; 8 nucleotides line up with TRBD1. CDR1 SQVTM and CDR2 ANQGSEA come from the germline V gene. With 7 bases clipped from V and 3 bases from J, the junction kept 4 bases outside the gene matches. CDR3 length: 12 residues. The CDR3: CSAGQGDYGYTF. The CDR3 coding sequence is TGCAGCGCCGGACAGGGCGACTATGGCTACACCTTC.

The chain joins TRBV3-1 (or the pseudogene TRBV3-2) to TRBJ1-1, with a weak D call TRBD1 (6 bases). Per the germline V gene, CDR1 is LGHDT and CDR2 is YNNKEL (reference sequence). V was trimmed by 5 bases and J by 1 base, leaving 14 bases between them. CDR3 length: 15 amino acids. CDR3 residues: CASSSGGAGNTEAFF. The DNA for the CDR3 is TGTGCCAGCAGCAGCGGGGGGGCTGGGAACACTGAAGCTTTCTTT.

CDR3 nucleotide sequence: TGCGCCAGCAGCCCGTACTACGGAAGGGGTCTGAACACTGAAGCTTTCTTT. Protein sequence: CASSPYYGRGLNTEAFF. J is TRBJ1-1 and V is TRBV4-3; possibly TRBD1 for D (5 bases). Looked up from germline, CDR1 is LGHNA and CDR2 is YSLEER. The CDR3 is 17 residues long. V was pared by 4 bases and J by 0 bases, with 18 bases between.

For the CDR3, the DNA is TGTGCCAGTAGGTCGACAGGGAGACACTTAGATGAGCAGTTCTTC. The encoded protein is CASRSTGRHLDEQFF. The chain uses TRBV19 and TRBJ2-1, with 7 nucleotides matching TRBD1. Germline CDR1 and CDR2: LNHDA and SQIVND (reference sequence). CDR3 length: 15 amino acids. V gave up 6 bases and J gave up 8 bases; unmatched junction bases: 13.

The rearrangement links TRBV11-1 to TRBJ2-7, with D tentatively TRBD2 (5 bases). Germline V gene data show CDR1 as SGHAT and CDR2 as FQDESV (reference sequence). Trimming removed 4 bases at V and 2 bases at J, with 12 bases between. This CDR3 has 14 residues. The CDR3 protein is CASSSRGRTYEQYF. The CDR3 DNA is TGTGCCAGCAGCTCCCGGGGTAGGACCTACGAGCAGTACTTC.

V usage is TRBV7-9 and J usage is TRBJ1-2; the D is unclear. Germline-derived CDR1 and CDR2 are SEHNR and FQNEAQ (reference sequence). Trimming stripped 2 bases from V and 8 bases from J, with 9 bases between. The CDR3 is 12 residues long. The CDR3 region is CASSLNNGGYTF. For the CDR3, the DNA is TGTGCCAGCAGCTTAAATAATGGCGGCTACACCTTC.

This clone was seen just once. The CDR3 here is CAIGTSGTYEQYF. Written as DNA, the CDR3 is TGTGCCATCGGGACTAGCGGCACCTACGAGCAGTACTTC. The rearrangement uses TRBV10-3 and TRBJ2-7, with TRBD2 matching over 11 bases. From germline, CDR1 is ENHRY and CDR2 SYGVKD. The CDR3 has 13 residues. The V and J ends lost 8 bases and 2 bases, in that order; junction bases with no gene match: 2.

The J gene is TRBJ1-5, the V gene TRBV12-5; D remains unclear. CDR3 size: 16 residues. The V gene lost 4 bases and the J gene lost 4 bases, with 17 bases spanning the gap. The germline V gene encodes CDR1 LGHNT and CDR2 FRNRAP. The CDR3 loop is CASGSADATINQPQHF. CDR3 DNA: TGTGCTAGTGGTTCAGCCGACGCGACAATAAATCAGCCCCAGCATTTT.

The chain is built from TRBV27 and TRBJ1-1, with 11 bases matching TRBD1. J gave up 5 bases and V 5 bases, and 7 bases lay outside the gene matches. This CDR3 comprises 15 residues. Germline values: CDR1 MNHEY, CDR2 SMNVEV (reference sequence). The CDR3 nucleotides are TGTGCCAGCAGTGCCCGGGACAGGGGGTATACTGAAGCTTTCTTT. Its translation is CASSARDRGYTEAFF.

This clone was observed once. The J gene is TRBJ2-1, the V gene TRBV7-6; TRBD2 matches at 11 bases. The CDR3 length is 16 residues. Germline V gene data show CDR1 as SGHVS and CDR2 as FNYEAQ. V was pared by 4 bases and J by 4 bases, with 6 bases of the junction left unmatched. CDR3 in DNA: TGTGCCAGCAGCTATACTAGCGGGGGAAAATACAATGAGCAGTTCTTC. This encodes CASSYTSGGKYNEQFF.

The chain combines TRBV5-8 with TRBJ1-3; no clear D gene. Looked up from germline, CDR1 is SGHTS and CDR2 is YDEGEE. V was trimmed by 0 bases and J by 0 bases, leaving 13 bases between them. This CDR3 spans 17 amino acids. The CDR3 protein is CASSLALLRNSGNTIYF. CDR3 sequence (DNA): TGTGCCAGCAGCTTGGCCCTCCTCAGGAACTCTGGAAACACCATATATTTT.